This T cell receptor (beta chain) was documented in a study of blood T cell repertoires in COVID-19. Study-wide background: COVID-19 samples, acute and convalescent, were from the United States, Italy and Spain. From T cells, B-cell-depleted T cells, or PBMCs came the material, which was cDNA or gDNA.

On this clone itself: The junction departs from germline at one end; a sequencing error may be responsible.

Authors' analysis steps: Reference gene primer amplification gave nucleated cell count estimates. TCRdb keeps only in-frame clones here, not all; method: immunoSEQ multiplex PCR. That table furnishes V, J and clone size, whereas the DNA furnished D and trimming. Among roughly 190,000 clones listed, 80% were seen once. This CDR3 is 16 amino acids long. Germline V gene sequence: CDR1 KGHSH, CDR2 LQKENI. The sequence came from a man aged 55-75 years with acute or convalescent COVID-19. Sequenced sample: peripheral blood. The rearrangement uses TRBV18 and TRBJ2-7; TRBD1 agrees at 8 bases. This chain's CDR3 is CASSPGQGGVSYEQYF. The CDR3 DNA follows: TGTGCTAGCTCACCAGGACAGGGAGGCGTCTCCTACGAGCAGTACTTC.